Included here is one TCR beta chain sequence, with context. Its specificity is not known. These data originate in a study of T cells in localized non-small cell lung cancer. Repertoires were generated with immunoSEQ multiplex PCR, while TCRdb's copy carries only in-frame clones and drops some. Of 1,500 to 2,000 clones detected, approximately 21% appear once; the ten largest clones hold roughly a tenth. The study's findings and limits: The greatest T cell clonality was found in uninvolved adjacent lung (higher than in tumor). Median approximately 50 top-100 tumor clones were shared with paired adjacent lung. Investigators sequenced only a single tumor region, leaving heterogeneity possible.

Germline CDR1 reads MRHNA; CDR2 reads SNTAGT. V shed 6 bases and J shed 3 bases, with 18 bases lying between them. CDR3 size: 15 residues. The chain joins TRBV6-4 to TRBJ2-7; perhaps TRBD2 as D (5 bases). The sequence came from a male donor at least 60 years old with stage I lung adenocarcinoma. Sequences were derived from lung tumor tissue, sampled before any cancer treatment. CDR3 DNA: TGTGCCAGCAGATATAGGACTGCTCCCAACTACGAGCAGTACTTC. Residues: CASRYRTAPNYEQYF.